These 18 T cell receptor beta chains share one sample of origin, sequenced in a study of neoadjuvant nivolumab and ipilimumab in lung cancer. Generated by immunoSEQ multiplex PCR, the TCRdb table keeps only in-frame clones and is missing some. The data hold tens of thousands of clones, with more than 70% observed a single time. The material was peripheral blood, obtained before neoadjuvant nivolumab, alone or with ipilimumab. The source of these receptors is an adult with non-small cell lung cancer.

This chain connects TRBV7-2 to TRBJ2-7; D unresolved. Per germline, CDR1 SGHTA and CDR2 FQGNSA. The CDR3 has 13 amino acids. Trimming left V 4 bases short and J 3 bases short, with 10 bases between. The CDR3 region is CASSYERDYEQYF. The DNA of the CDR3 is TGTGCCAGCAGCTACGAAAGGGACTACGAGCAGTACTTC.

The J gene is TRBJ1-5, the V gene TRBV5-4, with 10 positions matching TRBD1. The V and J ends lost 0 bases and 11 bases, in that order; junction bases with no gene match: 8. The CDR3 has 15 residues. Germline V lookup: CDR1 SGHNT, CDR2 YYREEE (reference sequence). CDR3 in amino acids: CASSLGGQGEGAQHF. CDR3 in DNA: TGTGCCAGCAGCTTGGGCGGACAGGGGGAAGGGGCCCAGCATTTT.

J is TRBJ1-2 and V is TRBV6-5; possible D gene TRBD1, 6 bases. V was pared by 6 bases and J by 8 bases, with 13 bases between. The CDR3 has 12 amino acids. Germline assignment: CDR1 MNHEY and CDR2 SVGAGI. The chain's CDR3 is CASSLGGEGYTF. CDR3 DNA sequence: TGTGCCAGCAGCTTAGGGGGGGAGGGCTACACCTTC.

The chain has TRBV19 and TRBJ1-5, with TRBD1 identical over 7 bases. The CDR3 covers 14 residues. Germline values: CDR1 LNHDA, CDR2 SQIVND (reference sequence). Trimming took 7 bases from V and 1 from J; bases not matched to a gene: 4. CDR3 region: CASTRGRSNQPQHF. The CDR3 coding sequence is TGTGCCAGTACCAGGGGGAGAAGCAATCAGCCCCAGCATTTT.

This chain joins TRBV12-5 and TRBJ2-3; 7 bases are a match to TRBD2. V dropped 4 bases and J dropped 5; count of bases not matched to a gene: 15. The CDR3 is made up of 17 amino acids. Germline V gives CDR1 LGHNT, CDR2 FRNRAP. CDR3 coding DNA: TGTGCTAGTGGTTCGGGACTTGGGGCGGGAGTTATAGATACGCAGTATTTT. Translating it yields CASGSGLGAGVIDTQYF.

The rearrangement uses TRBV30 and TRBJ1-2; D possibly corresponds to TRBD1 (6 bases). The CDR3 spans 15 residues. Trimming removed 5 bases at V and 8 bases at J, with 24 bases between. Germline loops: CDR1 GTSNPN, CDR2 SVGIG (reference sequence). The CDR3 reads CAWAGNRAQSIGYTF. The CDR3 nucleotides read TGTGCCTGGGCCGGAAACAGGGCTCAATCTATCGGCTACACCTTC.

The CDR3 here is CASSLSRKAFF. For the CDR3, the DNA is TGTGCCAGCAGCTTAAGCCGAAAAGCTTTCTTT. V is TRBV4-2 and J is TRBJ1-1; D is ambiguous. V lost 5 bases and J 9 bases, leaving 10 bases between the germline ends. This CDR3 spans 11 amino acids. From germline, CDR1 is LGHNA and CDR2 YNFKEQ.

V is TRBV11-3 and J is TRBJ2-3, with a weak D call TRBD2 (5 bases). The CDR3 is made up of 16 amino acids. The V gene lost 5 bases and the J gene lost 6 bases, with 21 bases spanning the gap. The germline V gene has CDR1 SGHNT and CDR2 YENEEA. The CDR3 coding sequence is TGTGCCAGCAGCCCACGGGGTAGGGTTGGAAGGGATACGCAGTATTTT. Encoded protein: CASSPRGRVGRDTQYF.

This clone has just a few counts. The chain employs TRBV7-2 and TRBJ2-1; D is ambiguous. The CDR3 spans 12 residues. The germline gives CDR1 SGHTA, CDR2 FQGNSA. Trimming took off 4 bases at V and 5 bases at J, with 6 bases between the two ends. DNA of the CDR3: TGTGCCAGCAGCTCCGACAACAATGAGCAGTTCTTC. It codes for CASSSDNNEQFF.

This chain links TRBV11-3 with TRBJ2-7, with 7 bases identical to TRBD2. The CDR3 consists of 16 residues. Germline assignment: CDR1 SGHNT and CDR2 YENEEA. J lost 2 bases, V lost 5 bases, and 12 bases had no gene match. Here the CDR3 DNA reads TGTGCCAGCAGCCCACTTGGAAGCGGGGCCACCTACGAGCAGTACTTC. Translating it yields CASSPLGSGATYEQYF.

The chain has TRBV5-1 and TRBJ1-5; D is ambiguous. The CDR3 has 13 residues. Between the trimmed V and J ends, which lost 0 bases and 6 bases, there was a span of 7 bases. CDR1 and CDR2 (germline): SGHRS, YFSETQ. CDR3 coding DNA: TGCGCCAGCAGCTTGGTTCCCTCTCAGCCCCAGCATTTT. Translated: CASSLVPSQPQHF.

The J gene is TRBJ2-5, the V gene TRBV18; D is uncertain. V was trimmed by 0 bases and J by 7 bases, leaving 6 bases between them. The CDR3 has 12 residues. CDR1 is KGHSH, CDR2 LQKENI, per germline. The CDR3 spells CASSPPVGTQYF. DNA for the CDR3: TGTGCCAGCTCACCACCGGTAGGGACCCAGTACTTC.

The rearrangement uses TRBV6-5 and TRBJ1-5, with TRBD1 identical over 8 bases. The CDR3 is 13 amino acids. Germline V gives CDR1 MNHEY, CDR2 SVGAGI. The junction had 5 bases not matched to a gene; V was cut back by 6 bases and J by 7 bases. The CDR3: CASRRTGNQPQHF. In DNA form, the CDR3 reads TGTGCCAGCAGAAGGACAGGGAACCAGCCCCAGCATTTT.

The J gene is TRBJ1-1, the V gene TRBV5-1, with D hard to call. The CDR3 spans 13 residues. From germline, CDR1 is SGHRS and CDR2 YFSETQ. V dropped 9 bases and J dropped 5 bases, with 17 bases sitting between them. CDR3 sequence reads: CATRTDMRTEAFF. CDR3 bases: TGCGCCACCCGGACCGACATGAGGACTGAAGCTTTCTTT.

This chain joins TRBV7-6 and TRBJ2-2; no definite D call. CDR1 and CDR2 (germline): SGHVS, FNYEAQ. Trimming cost V 2 bases and J 1 base, with 11 bases left between them. The CDR3 covers 16 residues. For the CDR3, the DNA is TGTGCCAGCAGCTTACGAAACGGATTGAACACCGGGGAGCTGTTTTTT. Protein sequence: CASSLRNGLNTGELFF.

This rearrangement joins TRBV6-1 to TRBJ2-3; TRBD1 might be the D (6 bases). The CDR3 has 16 residues. Germline CDR1 MNHNS, CDR2 SASEGT. The V end was cut by 2 bases, the J end by 1 base, with 13 bases between. CDR3 nucleotides: TGTGCCAGCAGTGAATCCGAGACAGGAGGCACAGATACGCAGTATTTT. Translation: CASSESETGGTDTQYF.

This chain uses TRBV18 with TRBJ1-1, with 9 bases that match TRBD1. V was pared by 3 bases and J by 11 bases, with 4 bases of the junction left unmatched. Germline CDR1 and CDR2: KGHSH and LQKENI. The CDR3 has 12 amino acids. CDR3 nucleotides: TGTGCCAGCTCACCGGGACAGGGCGCCGCTTTCTTT. Translation: CASSPGQGAAFF.

The chain joins TRBV5-6 to TRBJ1-2; no clear D. V gave up 2 bases and J gave up 2 bases, with 4 bases separating them. The CDR3 totals 12 residues. Germline V gene data show CDR1 as SGHDT and CDR2 as YYEEEE. CDR3 DNA sequence: TGTGCCAGCAGCTTTTCAAACTATGGCTACACCTTC. Its protein is CASSFSNYGYTF.